This T cell receptor (beta chain) comes out of a study of cytomegalovirus exposure and HLA in healthy donors. Study-level background: It was reported in a later analysis that the 100 to 150 validation repertoires used the same platform as the approximately 650 first-cohort repertoires. Findings and caveats of the study: According to a subsequent analysis, TCR clusters identified in the first cohort showed a tendency to co-occur across the roughly 120 validation repertoires.

J gave up 3 bases and V 2 bases, and 2 bases lay outside the gene matches. The CDR3 is 16 amino acids. Germline lookup yields CDR1 MNHNY and CDR2 SVGAGI (reference sequence). Among the roughly 110 subjects of the validation cohort, separate from the approximately 700-subject first cohort, were the donors. Repertoires were generated with immunoSEQ multiplex PCR, while TCRdb's copy carries only in-frame clones and drops some. The sample has more than 300,000 clones; more than 80% are singletons. For this clone: The antigen is not known.

The TCR was taken from a woman between 18 and 29 years old in good health and CMV-seronegative. The material sequenced was PBMCs. This chain connects TRBV6-6 to TRBJ2-3; TRBD2 aligns across 13 bases. CDR3 amino acids: CASSYPTSGGTDTQYF. Written as DNA, the CDR3 is TGTGCCAGCAGTTACCCGACTAGCGGGGGGACAGATACGCAGTATTTT.